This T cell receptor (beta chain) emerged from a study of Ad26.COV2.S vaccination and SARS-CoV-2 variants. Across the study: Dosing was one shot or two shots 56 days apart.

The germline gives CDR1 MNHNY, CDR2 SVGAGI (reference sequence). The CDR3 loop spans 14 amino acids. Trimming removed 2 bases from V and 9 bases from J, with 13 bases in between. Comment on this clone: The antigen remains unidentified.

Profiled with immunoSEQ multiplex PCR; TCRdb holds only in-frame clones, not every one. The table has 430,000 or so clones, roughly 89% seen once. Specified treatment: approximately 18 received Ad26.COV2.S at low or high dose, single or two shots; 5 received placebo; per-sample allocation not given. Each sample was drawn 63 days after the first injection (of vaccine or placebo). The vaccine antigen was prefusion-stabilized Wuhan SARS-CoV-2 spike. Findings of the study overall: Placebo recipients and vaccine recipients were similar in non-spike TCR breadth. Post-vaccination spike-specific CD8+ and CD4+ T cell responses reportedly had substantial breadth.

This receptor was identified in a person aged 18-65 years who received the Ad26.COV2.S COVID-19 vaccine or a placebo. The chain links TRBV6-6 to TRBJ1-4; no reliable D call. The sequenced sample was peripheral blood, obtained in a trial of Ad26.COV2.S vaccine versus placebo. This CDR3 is CASSYGQQGKKLFF. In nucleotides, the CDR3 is TGTGCCAGCAGTTACGGGCAGCAAGGGAAAAAACTGTTTTTT.